Listed below are T cell receptor beta chains from one sample, sequenced in a study of human T cells and chemical hapten exposure. TCRdb passed the RACE reads through MiXCR, listing each CDR3 protein once. The profile shows around 380,000 distinct CDR3 sequences, approximately 5% of them singletons. This material consisted of whole blood, taken in connection with sensitization to the hapten diphenylcyclopropenone (DPC). The receptors were gathered from a woman between 50 and 59 years old with alopecia areata. Some clones in this sample may be carry-over from other donors' samples. The CDR3 runs from the conserved cysteine through the conserved F or W. Each record gives: J gene, clone size, D gene, V gene, CDR3 protein, CDR3 DNA. D genes are given only for firm matches. Only some rows state a clone size, as once, few, many or a class for expanded clones.

TRBJ2-2 many TRBD1 TRBV6-5 CASSYSGQGVAGELFF TGTGCCAGCAGTTACTCAGGACAGGGTGTGGCCGGGGAGCTGTTTTTT
TRBJ1-1 . . TRBV12-3/TRBV12-4 CASTQRGAGTEAFF TGTGCCAGCACCCAACGGGGGGCTGGCACTGAAGCTTTCTTT
TRBJ2-2 once TRBD1 TRBV28 CASKAGQGVTGELFF TGTGCCAGCAAAGCGGGACAGGGTGTGACCGGGGAGCTGTTTTTT
TRBJ2-7 many . TRBV20-1 CSAPAGYEQYF TGCAGTGCTCCGGCAGGTTACGAGCAGTACTTC
TRBJ1-6 many . TRBV13 CASSWVRINSPLHF TGTGCCAGCAGCTGGGTTCGAATTAATTCACCCCTCCACTTT
TRBJ1-1 . TRBD1 TRBV6-1 CASSLTGTVNTEAFF TGTGCCAGCAGTCTGACCGGGACAGTGAACACTGAAGCTTTCTTT
TRBJ1-1 many . TRBV15 CATRPVEDGAREAFF TGTGCCACCAGACCCGTGGAGGACGGTGCCAGGGAAGCTTTCTTT
TRBJ2-2 many . TRBV7-9 CASSLGGGFTGELFF TGTGCCAGCAGCTTAGGAGGGGGATTCACCGGGGAGCTGTTTTTT
TRBJ2-7 . . TRBV9 CASSAATSSYEQYF TGTGCCAGCAGTGCGGCCACGAGCTCCTACGAGCAGTACTTC
TRBJ2-7 many . TRBV29-1 CSVEGGYEQYF TGCAGCGTTGAAGGAGGGTACGAGCAGTACTTC
TRBJ2-1 . TRBD2 TRBV3-1 CASSHPTSGGPSYNEQFF TGTGCCAGCAGCCACCCGACTAGCGGGGGGCCCTCCTACAATGAGCAGTTCTTC
TRBJ1-5 many . TRBV7-2 CASSPYGGNQPQHF TGTGCCAGCAGCCCGTACGGGGGCAATCAGCCCCAGCATTTT
TRBJ2-3 . TRBD2 TRBV20-1 CSARGMAGADTQYF TGCAGTGCTAGAGGAATGGCGGGAGCAGATACGCAGTATTTT
TRBJ2-3 many TRBD1 TRBV5-1 CASSRTGGPDTQYF TGCGCCAGCAGTCGGACAGGAGGTCCAGATACGCAGTATTTT
TRBJ1-2 few . TRBV2 CASRVTAPNYGYTF TGTGCCAGCAGGGTGACAGCACCTAACTATGGCTACACCTTC
TRBJ1-1 many . TRBV29-1 CSVEGLTEAFF TGCAGCGTTGAAGGGCTCACTGAAGCTTTCTTT
TRBJ1-1 many . TRBV20-1 CGAMNTEAFF TGCGGAGCCATGAACACTGAAGCTTTCTTT
TRBJ2-1 many . TRBV21-1 CASSKKGGGANYNEQFF TGTGCCAGCAGCAAAAAAGGCGGGGGGGCGAACTACAATGAGCAGTTCTTC
TRBJ2-1 few TRBD2 TRBV10-1 CASRGASGSNEQFF TGCGCCAGCCGGGGGGCTAGCGGGAGCAATGAGCAGTTCTTC
TRBJ2-5 many TRBD1 TRBV6-2/TRBV6-3 CASRRPGQGYQETQYF TGTGCCAGCAGACGTCCGGGACAGGGGTACCAAGAGACCCAGTACTTC
TRBJ2-7 many . TRBV9 CASSVGGGASNEQYF TGTGCCAGCAGCGTAGGTGGGGGGGCCAGCAACGAGCAGTACTTC
TRBJ1-5 few . TRBV10-3 CAISETGALLEQPQHF TGTGCCATCAGTGAGACTGGGGCTCTATTGGAACAGCCCCAGCATTTT
TRBJ2-2 many . TRBV24-1 CATSDPDSNTGELFF TGTGCCACCAGTGATCCCGACTCTAACACCGGGGAGCTGTTTTTT
TRBJ1-4 few . TRBV4-1 CASSQGPATNEKLFF TGCGCCAGCAGCCAAGGCCCCGCAACTAATGAAAAACTGTTTTTT
TRBJ2-3 few TRBD2 TRBV3-1 CASSQDLASGIDTQYF TGTGCCAGCAGCCAAGATTTGGCTAGCGGGATTGATACGCAGTATTTT
TRBJ1-1 many . TRBV5-1 CASSPGTLDTEAFF TGCGCCAGCAGCCCCGGGACTCTTGACACTGAAGCTTTCTTT
TRBJ2-7 many . TRBV2 CASRRTMNSYEQYF TGTGCCAGCAGGAGGACTATGAACTCCTACGAGCAGTACTTC
TRBJ2-5 many . TRBV9 CASSVDGAGQETQYF TGTGCCAGCAGCGTAGACGGGGCAGGCCAAGAGACCCAGTACTTC
TRBJ2-4 many TRBD1 TRBV29-1 CSVEGGQKNIQYF TGCAGCGTTGAAGGGGGACAGAAAAACATTCAGTACTTC
TRBJ2-5 few . TRBV7-8 CASSLPPRETQYF TGTGCCAGCAGCCTCCCGCCCAGGGAGACCCAGTACTTC
TRBJ2-7 many . TRBV29-1 CSVEVLGSPYEQYF TGCAGCGTTGAAGTTCTCGGGTCTCCCTACGAGCAGTACTTC
TRBJ2-5 many . TRBV29-1 CSVALVQETQYF TGCAGCGTTGCGTTGGTCCAGGAGACCCAGTACTTC
TRBJ2-1 many TRBD2 TRBV6-5 CASSPLAGEVEQFF TGTGCCAGCAGCCCCCTAGCGGGGGAGGTTGAGCAGTTCTTC
TRBJ2-3 few . TRBV10-3 CAISDEKSTDTQYF TGTGCCATCAGTGATGAAAAAAGCACAGATACGCAGTATTTT
TRBJ1-6 many TRBD1 TRBV19 CAAKERTGGAGNSPLHF TGTGCCGCAAAGGAAAGGACAGGGGGCGCGGGAAATTCACCCCTCCACTTT
TRBJ2-5 . . TRBV6-2/TRBV6-3 CASSRAAETQYF TGTGCCAGCAGTCGAGCTGCTGAGACCCAGTACTTC
TRBJ2-7 few TRBD2 TRBV27 CASGGDSGSKNEQYF TGTGCCAGCGGAGGGGATAGCGGGAGCAAAAACGAGCAGTACTTC
TRBJ1-1 many TRBD1 TRBV29-1 CSVHPRDRGGGTEAFF TGCAGCGTCCACCCCCGGGACAGGGGAGGAGGCACTGAAGCTTTCTTT
TRBJ1-5 . . TRBV2 CASTPRGNSNQPQHF TGTGCCAGCACCCCCCGGGGTAATAGCAATCAGCCCCAGCATTTT
TRBJ1-5 few TRBD1 TRBV28 CASKTQGAGNQPQHF TGTGCCAGCAAAACACAGGGGGCCGGCAATCAGCCCCAGCATTTT
TRBJ1-3 . TRBD1 TRBV20-1 CSARDSDRGAGNTIYF TGCAGTGCTAGAGACTCGGACAGGGGGGCTGGAAACACCATATATTTT
TRBJ1-1 . TRBD1 TRBV12-3/TRBV12-4 CASSPPGQMNTEAFF TGTGCCAGCAGTCCCCCGGGACAGATGAACACTGAAGCTTTCTTT
TRBJ1-4 many . TRBV7-8 CASSARGAFNEKLFF TGTGCCAGCAGCGCAAGGGGGGCTTTTAATGAAAAACTGTTTTTT
TRBJ2-5 . . TRBV7-9 CASRMGDASQETQYF TGTGCCAGCAGGATGGGGGACGCCTCACAAGAGACCCAGTACTTC
TRBJ2-3 many . TRBV5-1 CASSHGTTGVGADTQYF TGCGCCAGCAGCCACGGAACCACGGGGGTAGGGGCAGATACGCAGTATTTT
TRBJ2-1 few . TRBV7-9 CASSLRGTTRNEQFF TGTGCCAGCAGCCTCAGGGGGACTACGCGCAATGAGCAGTTCTTC
TRBJ2-1 . TRBD2 TRBV12-3/TRBV12-4 CASSSGTGVIAGGPGEQFF TGTGCCAGCAGTTCCGGGACAGGCGTGATAGCGGGAGGGCCGGGTGAGCAGTTCTTC
TRBJ2-3 . TRBD1 TRBV4-1 CASSLGDSQDTQYF TGCGCCAGCAGCCTCGGGGACAGTCAAGATACGCAGTATTTT
TRBJ1-5 many . TRBV6-5 CASSYSGGNQPQHF TGTGCCAGCAGTTACTCGGGCGGGAATCAGCCCCAGCATTTT
TRBJ2-1 few TRBD1 TRBV19 CASTVSTRGYNEQFF TGTGCCAGTACCGTTTCCACCAGGGGGTACAATGAGCAGTTCTTC
TRBJ1-1 many . TRBV28 CASSSPADGNTEAFF TGTGCCAGCAGTTCCCCGGCCGATGGCAACACTGAAGCTTTCTTT
TRBJ1-6 many . TRBV12-3/TRBV12-4 CASNGGWNSPLHF TGTGCCAGCAACGGGGGGTGGAATTCACCCCTCCACTTT
TRBJ2-1 . TRBD2 TRBV7-8 CASSLSGRAGNEQFF TGTGCCAGCAGCTTGAGCGGGAGGGCCGGCAATGAGCAGTTCTTC
TRBJ2-1 . . TRBV7-2 CASTQQGSNEQFF TGTGCCAGCACCCAACAGGGAAGTAATGAGCAGTTCTTC